This section outlines one T cell receptor beta chain sequence together with its context. These data are taken from a study of blood T cell repertoires in COVID-19. Overall study context: Sources were T cells, B-cell-depleted T cells, or PBMCs; the material itself was cDNA or gDNA.

Data came from immunoSEQ multiplex PCR; TCRdb stores just in-frame clones and leaves some out. This table has 200,000 to 300,000 clones, about 83% appearing once. The J segment lost 0 bases and the V segment lost 6 bases, leaving 4 bases of the junction unmatched. The CDR3 length is 16 residues. The germline V gene encodes CDR1 SGHRS and CDR2 YFSETQ. V is TRBV5-1 and J is TRBJ2-1, with 12 bases matching TRBD1. The sequencing sample was made of peripheral blood. This TCR derives from a human donor in a cohort sampled during active COVID-19. The CDR3 DNA sequence: TGCGCCAGCAAGCCGGGACAGGGGGCCTCCTACAATGAGCAGTTCTTC. Translating gives CASKPGQGASYNEQFF. Using reference TRBV5-1 and TRBJ2-1 for the parts outside the CDR3, the full variable domain is KAGVTQTPRYLIKTRGQQVTLSCSPISGHRSVSWYQQTPGQGLQFLFEYFSETQRNKGNFPGRFSGRQFSNSRSEMNVSTLELGDSALYLCASKPGQGASYNEQFFGPGTRLTVL.